This T cell receptor (beta chain) was profiled in a study of CD8+ T cells in alopecia areata. Study in general: Treated patients' severity was scored by percentage of affected scalp area.

General study points: Many expanded lesional clones persisted in scalp and blood during tofacitinib treatment. Expanded CD8+ clones among the top 100, and scalp clonality, were significantly decreased by tofacitinib.

As concerns this clone: What it binds is not known.

Reverse transcribed after extraction, RNA yielded cDNA as the sequencing template. Method: immunoSEQ multiplex PCR; TCRdb's copy keeps in-frame clones and lacks some. This table holds some 150,000 clones, roughly 50% found once. Sample treatment: oral pan-JAK inhibitor, 5-10 mg twice daily. From alopecia areata patients, lesional scalp punch biopsies and peripheral blood were collected. The CDR3 is 13 amino acids. V was cut by 2 bases and J by 4 bases, with 8 bases left in between. Germline CDR1 and CDR2: MNHEY and SMNVEV (reference sequence). This chain connects TRBV27 to TRBJ2-5; D remains unclear. Sequenced here: CD8+ T cells sorted from blood, sampled at week 4, from a patient treated with tofacitinib. The sequence was collected from a human donor with alopecia areata. The CDR3 protein is CASSLVWGETQYF. The CDR3 DNA is TGTGCCAGCAGTTTAGTTTGGGGAGAGACCCAGTACTTC.